One sample yielded the 10 T cell receptor beta chains listed below, sequenced in a study of T cell repertoires in cytomegalovirus infection. Their antigen targets remain unknown. One entry per CDR3 protein results from TCRdb running MiXCR on the reads. The data show under 850,000 distinct CDR3 sequences, roughly a third seen once. Sample: cultured PBMCs, taken from culture after CMV antigen stimulation. The receptors derive from a human donor in good health (CMV status not recorded). Some clones in this sample may be carry-over from other donors' samples.

This clonotype turned up a few times. The CDR3 loop reads CASGYATLKNSPLHF. CDR3 bases: TGTGCCAGCGGTTACGCGACCCTCAAAAATTCACCCCTCCACTTT. The chain employs TRBV7-2 and TRBJ1-6; no reliable D call. Trimming pared 8 bases from V and 7 bases from J, leaving 18 bases between. The CDR3 spans 15 residues. CDR1 is SGHTA, CDR2 FQGNSA, per germline. The full variable domain, its missing parts supplied by reference TRBV7-2 and TRBJ1-6, is GAGVSQSPSNKVTEKGKDVELRCDPISGHTALYWYRQSLGQGLEFLIYFQGNSAPDKSGLPSDRFSAERTGGSVSTLTIQRTQQEDSAVYLCASGYATLKNSPLHFGNGTRLTVT.

In its sample, this clonotype was seen a few times. The gene calls are TRBV2 and TRBJ2-4; perhaps TRBD2 as D (5 bases). Germline V gene sequence: CDR1 SNHLY, CDR2 FYNNEI. The CDR3 is 13 amino acids. V was shortened by 4 bases and J by 4 bases, with 8 bases between the two germline ends. CDR3 loop: CASSGRGKNIQYF. CDR3 DNA: TGTGCCAGCAGTGGTCGGGGAAAAAACATTCAGTACTTC.

This clonotype occurred a few times. The V and J genes are TRBV11-2 and TRBJ2-1, with TRBD2 matching 7 bases. This CDR3 region has 14 residues. J was trimmed by 4 bases and V by 11 bases; bases with no gene match: 11. CDR1 and CDR2 (germline): SGHAT, FQNNGV. The CDR3 loop is CASAAGTTYNEQFF. In DNA form, the CDR3 reads TGTGCCTCTGCTGCCGGGACTACTTACAATGAGCAGTTCTTC. The full variable domain, with the rest looked up from reference TRBV11-2 and TRBJ2-1, is EAGVAQSPRYKIIEKRQSVAFWCNPISGHATLYWYQQILGQGPKLLIQFQNNGVVDDSQLPKDRFSAERLKGVDSTLKIQPAKLEDSAVYLCASAAGTTYNEQFFGPGTRLTVL.

The chain carries TRBV7-2 and TRBJ1-5; a possible D gene is TRBD1 (5 bases). CDR1 SGHTA and CDR2 FQGNSA come from the germline V gene. This CDR3 region has 14 residues. V lost 4 bases to trimming and J lost 4 bases, with 11 bases between them. CDR3 residues: CASSSRGENQPQHF. DNA of the CDR3: TGTGCCAGCAGCTCAAGAGGGGAGAATCAGCCCCAGCATTTT.

This clonotype was detected a few times. This chain links TRBV4-3 with TRBJ1-1; D uncertain. The CDR3 loop spans 14 amino acids. Germline V CDR1 and CDR2: LGHNA, YSLEER. The germline V and J ends were trimmed by 1 base and 1 base, with 7 bases remaining between them. The CDR3 region is CASSQAAGNTEAFF. The CDR3 DNA follows: TGCGCCAGCAGCCAAGCGGCAGGGAACACTGAAGCTTTCTTT.

The gene calls are TRBV11-2 and TRBJ2-7, with 9 nucleotides matching TRBD2. Trimming cost V 6 bases and J 2 bases; bases outside gene matches: 8. From germline, CDR1 is SGHAT and CDR2 FQNNGV. This CDR3 spans 15 amino acids. The CDR3 bases are TGTGCCAGCAGAAAGAGCGGGAGGACCCCCTACGAGCAGTACTTC. Translation: CASRKSGRTPYEQYF.

The rearrangement uses TRBV20-1 and TRBJ2-6; D is unclear. In germline, CDR1 is DFQATT, CDR2 SNEGSKA (reference sequence). The V gene lost 4 bases and the J gene lost 0 bases, with 7 bases spanning the gap. This CDR3 region has 14 residues. The CDR3 reads CSANSRSGANVLTF. The CDR3 DNA reads TGCAGTGCTAATAGTCGCTCTGGGGCCAACGTCCTGACTTTC.

The chain joins TRBV11-2 to TRBJ2-2, with unresolved D. V dropped 1 base and J dropped 9 bases, with 3 bases sitting between them. Germline assignment: CDR1 SGHAT and CDR2 FQNNGV. CDR3 length equals 11 residues. CDR3: CASSLGWELFF. As DNA, the CDR3 is TGTGCCAGCAGCTTAGGTTGGGAGCTGTTTTTT.

The genes are TRBV30 and TRBJ2-3, with a tentative D call TRBD2 (6 bases). The CDR3 consists of 16 residues. The germline V gene encodes CDR1 GTSNPN and CDR2 SVGIG (reference sequence). Trimming removed 1 base from V and 1 base from J, with 15 bases in between. The CDR3 region is CAWSGGRGGGTDTQYF. CDR3 DNA: TGTGCCTGGAGTGGAGGTCGAGGCGGGGGCACAGATACGCAGTATTTT.

This clonotype was observed a handful of times. This rearrangement joins TRBV18 to TRBJ1-5; 10 bases are a match to TRBD1. Germline values: CDR1 KGHSH, CDR2 LQKENI. J gave up 2 bases and V 6 bases, and 7 bases lay outside the gene matches. The CDR3 runs to 16 residues. This chain's CDR3 is CASSFGGTGGNQPQHF. CDR3 nucleotide sequence: TGTGCCAGCTCTTTCGGGGGGACAGGGGGCAATCAGCCCCAGCATTTT.